The source of this T cell receptor beta chain is a study of blood T cell repertoires in COVID-19 (dated by TCRdb to 2019 to 2021). General notes on the study: Collaborator samples came from the United States, Italy and Spain and covered acute and convalescent phases of COVID-19. A de-identified subject ID, COVID-19 status, age in years and sex were almost always included in the sample metadata. The samples were drawn from two sources: the first 160 participants of the ongoing ImmuneRACE study, and 1,200 or so subjects contributed by 6 global collaborators. Subjects who had been exposed to COVID-19, were actively infected with it, or had recovered from it provided the deeply sampled blood TCRbeta repertoires that made up the dataset. The repertoires were released in a freely available public database intended as a resource for research on the immune response to SARS-CoV-2. The prospective study material was composed of cDNA or gDNA derived from T cells, B-cell-depleted T cells, or PBMCs. Where available, HLA class I and class II types were obtained from metadata supplied by the sample provider rather than from assay-based typing. Results the study describes overall, beyond this receptor: How much clinical and demographic metadata was included differed by source and by participant, and the metadata was provided uncurated.

The immunoSEQ Assay, a bias-controlled multiplex PCR, was used to amplify TCRbeta CDR3 regions from genomic DNA. Under the source paper's analysis protocol: The number of nucleated cells in each sample was estimated from the amplification of reference gene primers within the assay. To quantify the absolute abundance of each unique TCRbeta CDR3 rearrangement, sequence reads were collapsed and filtered. For each sample, productive Simpson clonality was calculated as the square root of Simpson's diversity index over productive rearrangements. The table comes from immuneACCESS by way of TCRdb, which keeps in-frame sequences with V and J called. Part of the clones is missing from these tables; in studies checked, under half for an unresolved V gene and the rest for unknown reasons. V, J and clone size derive from that table, while D and trimming were established from the DNA sequence. The sample table holds a few hundred thousand clones, of which 81% were seen once. The ten most abundant clones make up nearly 9.5% of the sample.

Enrolling through a virtual design, the prospective study's participants ranged in age from roughly 18 to 90 years and lived across more than 20 United States geographic areas. To assign participants to cohorts, the prospective study relied on clinical history that participants themselves reported in a screening survey and a study questionnaire. Recovered participants in ImmuneRACE Cohort 3 were defined as having two consecutive negative NP/OP PCR tests, clearance from a healthcare professional, or resolution of symptoms. Each participant in the prospective study had whole blood, serum and a nasopharyngeal or oropharyngeal swab collected by mobile phlebotomists. Additional blood draws and questionnaires over an approximately 2-month period could optionally be provided by prospective study participants. Before DNA extraction, blood samples from the prospective study were shipped at room temperature or frozen.

Spanning cysteine to phenylalanine, the CDR3 consists of 15 amino acids. Only CDR3 DNA is held: 45 bases, read in frame from base 1. V loses 5 bases of germline sequence and J loses 4 bases, and the interval between the two ends is 18 bases. From a lookup of the germline V gene, CDR1 and CDR2 are SGHTA and FQGTGA. With respect to this clone: Its antigen has not been determined. Base-call qualities are not available, and no considerably larger clone is one nucleotide away.

This receptor was taken from a man aged 40-49 years who had recovered from COVID-19. The chain employs TRBV7-3 and TRBJ2-7; TRBD2 is perhaps the D gene, given 6 matching bases. Sequenced: PBMCs or T cells enriched from blood (not recorded which). The CDR3 amino acid sequence is: CASSPGTLVGYEQYF. The sequence in DNA is TGTGCCAGCAGCCCCGGGACTTTAGTGGGGTACGAGCAGTACTTC.